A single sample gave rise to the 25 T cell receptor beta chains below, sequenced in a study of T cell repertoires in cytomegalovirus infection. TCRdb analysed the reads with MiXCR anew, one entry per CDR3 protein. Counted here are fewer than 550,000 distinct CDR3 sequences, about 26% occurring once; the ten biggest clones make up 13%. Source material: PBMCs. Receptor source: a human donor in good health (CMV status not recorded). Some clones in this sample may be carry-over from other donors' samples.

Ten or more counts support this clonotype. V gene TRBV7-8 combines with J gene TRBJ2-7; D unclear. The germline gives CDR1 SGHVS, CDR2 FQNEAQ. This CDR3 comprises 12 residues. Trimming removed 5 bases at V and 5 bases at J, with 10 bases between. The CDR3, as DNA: TGTGCCAGCAGCCCCTTTGCGGACGAGCAGTACTTC. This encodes CASSPFADEQYF.

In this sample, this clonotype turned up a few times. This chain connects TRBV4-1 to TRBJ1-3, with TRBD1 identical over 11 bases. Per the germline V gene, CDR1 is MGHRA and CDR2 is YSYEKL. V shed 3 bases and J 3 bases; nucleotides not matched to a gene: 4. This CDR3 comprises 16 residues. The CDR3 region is CASSQKDRGLGNTIYF. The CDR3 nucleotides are TGCGCCAGCAGCCAGAAGGACAGGGGGCTTGGAAACACCATATATTTT.

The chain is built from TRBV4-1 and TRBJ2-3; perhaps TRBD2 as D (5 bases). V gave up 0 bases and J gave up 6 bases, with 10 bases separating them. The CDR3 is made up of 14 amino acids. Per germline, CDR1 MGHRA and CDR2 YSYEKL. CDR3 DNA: TGCGCCAGCAGCCAAGAGGGGAGTTCGGATACGCAGTATTTT. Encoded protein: CASSQEGSSDTQYF.

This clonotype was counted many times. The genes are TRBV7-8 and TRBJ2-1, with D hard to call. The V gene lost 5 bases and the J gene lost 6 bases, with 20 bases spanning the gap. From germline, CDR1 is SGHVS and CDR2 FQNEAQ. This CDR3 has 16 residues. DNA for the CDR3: TGTGCCAGCAGCATGGGGTTGGACCCTATGGGCAATGAGCAGTTCTTC. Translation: CASSMGLDPMGNEQFF.

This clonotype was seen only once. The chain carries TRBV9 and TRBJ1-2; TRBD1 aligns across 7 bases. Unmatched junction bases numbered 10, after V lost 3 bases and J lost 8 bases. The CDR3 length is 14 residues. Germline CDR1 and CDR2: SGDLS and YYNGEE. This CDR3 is CASSARQGPLGYTF. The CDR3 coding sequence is TGTGCCAGCAGCGCCAGACAGGGTCCATTAGGCTACACCTTC.

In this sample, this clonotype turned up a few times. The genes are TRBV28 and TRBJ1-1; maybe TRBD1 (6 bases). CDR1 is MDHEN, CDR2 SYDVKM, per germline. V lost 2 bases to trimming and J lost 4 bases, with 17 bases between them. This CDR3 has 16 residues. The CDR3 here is CASSLGYRAGVTEAFF. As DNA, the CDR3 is TGTGCCAGCAGTTTAGGATACAGGGCTGGGGTCACTGAAGCTTTCTTT.

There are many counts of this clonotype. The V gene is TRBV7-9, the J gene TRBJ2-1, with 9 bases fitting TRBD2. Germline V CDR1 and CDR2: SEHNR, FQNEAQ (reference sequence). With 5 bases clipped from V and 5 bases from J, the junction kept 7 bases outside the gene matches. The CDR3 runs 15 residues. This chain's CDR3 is CASSIRASGNNEQFF. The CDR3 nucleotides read TGTGCCAGCAGCATTAGGGCTAGCGGGAACAATGAGCAGTTCTTC.

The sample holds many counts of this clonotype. The CDR3 loop reads CASPLAGGGEQFF. CDR3 nucleotide sequence: TGTGCCAGCCCTCTAGCGGGAGGGGGTGAGCAGTTCTTC. This sequence joins TRBV6-1 and TRBJ2-1; 12 bases line up with TRBD2. Germline V gives CDR1 MNHNS, CDR2 SASEGT. There are 13 residues in the CDR3. After removal of 8 bases from V and 9 bases from J, the junction contained 5 bases not matched to a gene.

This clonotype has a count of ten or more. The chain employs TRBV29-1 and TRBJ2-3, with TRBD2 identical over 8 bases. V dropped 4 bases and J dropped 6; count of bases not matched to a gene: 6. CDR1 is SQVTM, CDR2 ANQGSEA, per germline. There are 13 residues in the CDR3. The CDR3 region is CSVAGGVSDTQYF. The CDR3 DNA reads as TGCAGCGTTGCGGGGGGGGTTAGCGATACGCAGTATTTT.

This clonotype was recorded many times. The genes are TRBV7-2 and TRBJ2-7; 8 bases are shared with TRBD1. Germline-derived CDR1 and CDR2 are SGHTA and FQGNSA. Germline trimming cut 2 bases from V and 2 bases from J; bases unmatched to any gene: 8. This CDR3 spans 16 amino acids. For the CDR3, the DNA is TGTGCCAGCAGCTTAAGAGCGACAGGGGACCCCTACGAGCAGTACTTC. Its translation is CASSLRATGDPYEQYF.

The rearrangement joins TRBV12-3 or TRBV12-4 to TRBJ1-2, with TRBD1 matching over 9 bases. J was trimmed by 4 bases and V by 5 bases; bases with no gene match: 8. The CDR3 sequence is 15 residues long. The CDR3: CASSASQQGAYGYTF. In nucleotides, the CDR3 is TGTGCCAGCAGTGCCTCGCAACAGGGGGCCTATGGCTACACCTTC.

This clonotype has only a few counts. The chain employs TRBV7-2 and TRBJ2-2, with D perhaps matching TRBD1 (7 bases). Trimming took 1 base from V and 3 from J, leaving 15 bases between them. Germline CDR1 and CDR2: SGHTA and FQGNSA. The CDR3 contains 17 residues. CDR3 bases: TGTGCCAGCAGCTTAGGGGAGGCAGGGGGACACACCGGGGAGCTGTTTTTT. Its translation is CASSLGEAGGHTGELFF.

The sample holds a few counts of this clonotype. The CDR3 region has the DNA TGTGCCAGCAGCCAAGGGACAGACCTCTATGGCTACACCTTC. As protein: CASSQGTDLYGYTF. The chain links TRBV14 to TRBJ1-2, with a possible D match to TRBD1 (6 bases). There are 14 residues in the CDR3. Germline V gene lookup returns CDR1 SGHDN and CDR2 FVKESK. Trimming removed 1 base from V and 4 bases from J, with 10 bases in between.

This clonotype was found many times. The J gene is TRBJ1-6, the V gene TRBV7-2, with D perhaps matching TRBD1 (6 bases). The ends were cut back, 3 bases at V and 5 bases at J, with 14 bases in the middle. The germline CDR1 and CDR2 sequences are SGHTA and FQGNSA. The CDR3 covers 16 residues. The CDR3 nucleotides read TGTGCCAGCAGCTTTTCTAGGACAGACCATAATTCACCCCTCCACTTT. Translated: CASSFSRTDHNSPLHF.

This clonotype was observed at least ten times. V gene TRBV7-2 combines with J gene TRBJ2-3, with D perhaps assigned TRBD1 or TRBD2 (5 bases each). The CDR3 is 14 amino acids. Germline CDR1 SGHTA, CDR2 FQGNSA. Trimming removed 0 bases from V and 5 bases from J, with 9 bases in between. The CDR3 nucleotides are TGTGCCAGCAGCTTAGCTTCTGGGGGAGATACGCAGTATTTT. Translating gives CASSLASGGDTQYF.

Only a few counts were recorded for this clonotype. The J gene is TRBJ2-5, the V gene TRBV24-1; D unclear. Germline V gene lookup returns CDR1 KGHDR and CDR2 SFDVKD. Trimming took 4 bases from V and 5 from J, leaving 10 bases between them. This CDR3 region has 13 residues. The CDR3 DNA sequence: TGTGCCACCAGTGACCCCGGAAGGGAGACCCAGTACTTC. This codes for CATSDPGRETQYF.

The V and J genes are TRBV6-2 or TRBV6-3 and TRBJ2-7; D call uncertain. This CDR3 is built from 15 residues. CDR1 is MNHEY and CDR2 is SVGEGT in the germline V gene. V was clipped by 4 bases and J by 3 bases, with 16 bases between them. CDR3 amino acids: CASSSPGRAIYEQYV. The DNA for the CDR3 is TGTGCCAGCAGTTCCCCCGGGCGAGCTATCTACGAGCAGTACGTC.

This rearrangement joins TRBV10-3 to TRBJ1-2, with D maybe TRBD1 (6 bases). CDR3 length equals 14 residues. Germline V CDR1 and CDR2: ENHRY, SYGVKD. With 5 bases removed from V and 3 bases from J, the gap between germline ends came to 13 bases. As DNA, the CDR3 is TGTGCCATCAGTTTTGGGACATCTGACTATGGCTACACCTTC. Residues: CAISFGTSDYGYTF.

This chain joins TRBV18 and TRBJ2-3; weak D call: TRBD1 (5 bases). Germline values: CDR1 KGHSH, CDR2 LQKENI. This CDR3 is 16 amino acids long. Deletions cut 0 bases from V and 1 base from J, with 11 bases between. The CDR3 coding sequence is TGTGCCAGCTCACCACCGGGGCCAATCCGCACAGATACGCAGTATTTT. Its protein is CASSPPGPIRTDTQYF.

CDR3 residues: CSVGSEADTQYF. The CDR3 DNA sequence: TGCAGCGTTGGTTCTGAGGCAGATACGCAGTATTTT. V and J are TRBV29-1 and TRBJ2-3; D is undetermined. V lost 4 bases to trimming and J lost 4 bases, with 9 bases between them. The CDR3 is 12 residues long. The germline CDR1 and CDR2 sequences are SQVTM and ANQGSEA.

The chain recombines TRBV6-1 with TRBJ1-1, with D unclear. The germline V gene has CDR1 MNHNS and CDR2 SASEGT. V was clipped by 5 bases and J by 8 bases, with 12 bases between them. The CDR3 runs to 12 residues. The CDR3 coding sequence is TGTGCCAGCAGTTCCTCGGGCAGAGAAGCTTTCTTT. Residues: CASSSSGREAFF.

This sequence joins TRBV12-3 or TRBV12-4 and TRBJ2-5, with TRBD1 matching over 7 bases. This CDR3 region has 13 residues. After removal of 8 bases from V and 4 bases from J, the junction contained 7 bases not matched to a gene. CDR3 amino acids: CASGQAVLETQYF. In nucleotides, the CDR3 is TGTGCCAGCGGACAGGCTGTTCTAGAGACCCAGTACTTC.

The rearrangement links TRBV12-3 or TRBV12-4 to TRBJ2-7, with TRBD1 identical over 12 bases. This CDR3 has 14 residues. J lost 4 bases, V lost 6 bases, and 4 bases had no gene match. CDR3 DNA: TGTGCCAGCAGGCCGGGACAGGGGGCTTACGAGCAGTACGTC. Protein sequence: CASRPGQGAYEQYV.

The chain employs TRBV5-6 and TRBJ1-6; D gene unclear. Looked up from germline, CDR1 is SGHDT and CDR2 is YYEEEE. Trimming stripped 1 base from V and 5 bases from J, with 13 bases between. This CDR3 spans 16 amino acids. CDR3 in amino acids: CASSLPSGMDNSPLHF. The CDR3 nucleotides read TGTGCCAGCAGCTTGCCGTCGGGAATGGATAATTCACCCCTCCACTTT.

The CDR3 is CASSLGAQGTNSPLHF. CDR3 bases: TGTGCCAGCAGCCTAGGGGCACAGGGTACGAATTCACCCCTCCACTTT. The V call is TRBV5-6, the J call TRBJ1-6; D may be TRBD1 (6 bases). Germline lookup yields CDR1 SGHDT and CDR2 YYEEEE. The CDR3 is made up of 16 amino acids. V lost 4 bases, J lost 7 bases, and 18 bases lay in between.